This T cell receptor (beta chain) is drawn from a study of long-term antiretroviral therapy in people with HIV. The ends lost 0 bases at V and 3 bases at J; junction bases unmatched: 6. The CDR3 covers 16 residues. The germline gives CDR1 MGHRA, CDR2 YSYEKL. The immunoSEQ assay was v3.0, run at survey level. Profiled with immunoSEQ multiplex PCR; TCRdb holds only in-frame clones, not every one. The table records over 25,000 clones, about 82% of them present only once. The input for sequencing was unsorted PBMCs, taken 3 years after starting antiretroviral therapy. The sequence derives from a man between 35 and 55 years old with HIV. The chain has TRBV4-1 and TRBJ2-3; TRBD2 agrees at 7 bases. CDR3 in DNA: TGCGCCAGCAGCCAAGAGCGGGAGCGAGAGACAGATACGCAGTATTTT. Translating gives CASSQERERETDTQYF.